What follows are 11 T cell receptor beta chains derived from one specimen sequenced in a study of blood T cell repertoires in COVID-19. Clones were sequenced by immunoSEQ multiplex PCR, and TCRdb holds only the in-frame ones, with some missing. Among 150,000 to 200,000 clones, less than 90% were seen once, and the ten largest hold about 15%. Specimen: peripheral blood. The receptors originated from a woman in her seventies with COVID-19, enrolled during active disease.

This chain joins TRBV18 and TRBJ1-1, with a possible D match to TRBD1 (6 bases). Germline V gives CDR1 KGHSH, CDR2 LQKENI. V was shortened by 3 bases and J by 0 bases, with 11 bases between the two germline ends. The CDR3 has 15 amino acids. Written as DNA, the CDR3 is TGTGCCAGCTCACCCCTAGGGACAATGAACACTGAAGCTTTCTTT. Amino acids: CASSPLGTMNTEAFF.

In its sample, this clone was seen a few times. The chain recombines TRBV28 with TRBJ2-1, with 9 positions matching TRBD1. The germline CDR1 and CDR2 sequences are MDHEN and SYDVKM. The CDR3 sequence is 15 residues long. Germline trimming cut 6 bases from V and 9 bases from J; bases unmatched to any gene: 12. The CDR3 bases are TGTGCCAGCAGCCTCCCGGGACAGGGAGTGGGTGAGCAGTTCTTC. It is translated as CASSLPGQGVGEQFF.

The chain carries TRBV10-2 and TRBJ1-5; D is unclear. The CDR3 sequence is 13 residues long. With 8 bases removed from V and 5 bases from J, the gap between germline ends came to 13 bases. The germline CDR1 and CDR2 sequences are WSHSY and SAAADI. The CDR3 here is CASSPWSDQPQHF. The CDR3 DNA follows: TGCGCCAGCTCGCCTTGGTCGGATCAGCCCCAGCATTTT.

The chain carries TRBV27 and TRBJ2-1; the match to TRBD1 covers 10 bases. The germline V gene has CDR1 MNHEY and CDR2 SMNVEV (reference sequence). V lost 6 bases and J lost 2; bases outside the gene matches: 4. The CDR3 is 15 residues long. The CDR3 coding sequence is TGTGCCAGCAGAACAGACAGGGGGCCCTACAATGAGCAGTTCTTC. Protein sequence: CASRTDRGPYNEQFF.

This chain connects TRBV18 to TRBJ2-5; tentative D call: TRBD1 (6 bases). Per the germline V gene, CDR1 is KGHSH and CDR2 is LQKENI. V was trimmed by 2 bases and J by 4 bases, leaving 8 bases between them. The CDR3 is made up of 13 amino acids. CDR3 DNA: TGTGCCAGCTCACCATTGACAGGAGAGACCCAGTACTTC. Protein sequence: CASSPLTGETQYF. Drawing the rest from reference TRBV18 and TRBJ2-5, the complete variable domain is NAGVMQNPRHLVRRRGQEARLRCSPMKGHSHVYWYRQLPEEGLKFMVYLQKENIIDESGMPKERFSAEFPKEGPSILRIQQVVRGDSAAYFCASSPLTGETQYFGPGTRLLVL.

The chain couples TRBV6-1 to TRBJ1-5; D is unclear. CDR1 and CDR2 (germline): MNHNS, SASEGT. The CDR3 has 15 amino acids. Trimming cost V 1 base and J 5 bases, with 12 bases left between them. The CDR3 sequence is CASSEVELRDQPQHF. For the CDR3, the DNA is TGTGCCAGCAGTGAAGTAGAGCTTCGCGATCAGCCCCAGCATTTT.

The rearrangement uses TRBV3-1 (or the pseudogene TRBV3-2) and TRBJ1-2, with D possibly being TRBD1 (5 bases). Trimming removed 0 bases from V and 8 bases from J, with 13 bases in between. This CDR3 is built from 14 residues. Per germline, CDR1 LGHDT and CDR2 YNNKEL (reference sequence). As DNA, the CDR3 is TGTGCCAGCAGCCAAGAAGCGGGGGTCGTGGGCTACACCTTC. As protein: CASSQEAGVVGYTF.

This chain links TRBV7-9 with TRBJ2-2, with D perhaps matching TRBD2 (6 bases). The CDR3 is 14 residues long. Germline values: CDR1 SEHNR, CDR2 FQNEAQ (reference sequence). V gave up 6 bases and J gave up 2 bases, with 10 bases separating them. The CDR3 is CASRGTANTGELFF. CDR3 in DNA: TGTGCCAGCAGGGGGACTGCTAACACCGGGGAGCTGTTTTTT.

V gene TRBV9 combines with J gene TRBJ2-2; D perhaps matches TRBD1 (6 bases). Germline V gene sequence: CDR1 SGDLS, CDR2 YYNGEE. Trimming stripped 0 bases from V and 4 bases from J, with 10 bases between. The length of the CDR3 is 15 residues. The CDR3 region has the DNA TGTGCCAGCAGCGTAGAGGGGGTCCCCACCGGGGAGCTGTTTTTT. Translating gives CASSVEGVPTGELFF.

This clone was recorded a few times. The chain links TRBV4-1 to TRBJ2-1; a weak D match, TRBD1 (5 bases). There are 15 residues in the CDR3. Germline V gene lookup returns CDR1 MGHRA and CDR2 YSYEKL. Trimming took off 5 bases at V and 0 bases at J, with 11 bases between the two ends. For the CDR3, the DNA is TGCGCCAGCAGCTACAGGACGGCCTCCTACAATGAGCAGTTCTTC. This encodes CASSYRTASYNEQFF.

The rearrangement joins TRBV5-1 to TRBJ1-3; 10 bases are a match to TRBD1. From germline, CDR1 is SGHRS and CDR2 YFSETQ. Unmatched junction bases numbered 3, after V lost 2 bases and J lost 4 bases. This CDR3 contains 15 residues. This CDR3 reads CASSFWTGGGNTIYF. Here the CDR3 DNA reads TGCGCCAGCAGCTTTTGGACAGGGGGAGGAAACACCATATATTTT.